The sequence of this T cell receptor beta chain was determined in a study of T cell repertoires in cytomegalovirus infection. Background on the study: The study used recently identified HLA-C-restricted and well-studied HLA-B-restricted CMV epitopes. The public TCR beta signatures pointed to both CMV infection and matching HLA type.

Study-wide results and limits: CMV carriers having the relevant HLA were flagged by cumulative public TCR beta family frequency.

This clonotype was observed a handful of times. The antigen remains unidentified. TCRdb redid the calling of the reads with MiXCR, one entry per CDR3 protein. This table holds around 430,000 distinct CDR3 sequences, roughly 42% found once. The V gene lost 8 bases and the J gene lost 10 bases, with 21 bases spanning the gap. The CDR3 has 15 amino acids. This chain joins TRBV12-3 or TRBV12-4 and TRBJ1-6; D gene ambiguous. The sample here was cultured PBMCs, taken from culture after CMV antigen stimulation. This receptor was taken from a human donor in good health (CMV status not recorded). Some clones in this sample may be carry-over from other donors' samples. The CDR3 DNA reads as TGTGCCAGCGGACCCGACCCATTCCGGGTATCACCCCTCCACTTT. It translates to CASGPDPFRVSPLHF.